The 27 T cell receptor beta chains listed next were all sequenced from one sample in a study of CD8+ T cells in alopecia areata. In each case, RNA was isolated and then reverse transcribed into cDNA as the sequencing template. Method: immunoSEQ multiplex PCR; TCRdb's copy keeps in-frame clones and lacks some. The sample has under 350,000 clones; roughly 60% are singletons. Specified treatment: oral pan-JAK inhibitor, 5-10 mg twice daily. The sample was CD4+ T cells sorted from blood, taken at week 24, from a patient treated with tofacitinib. Source of these receptors: a human donor with alopecia areata.

The chain uses TRBV5-1 and TRBJ2-5; D is tentatively TRBD1 or TRBD2 (6 bases each). Trimming pared 1 base from V and 2 bases from J, leaving 12 bases between. The length of the CDR3 is 15 residues. Germline CDR1 and CDR2: SGHRS and YFSETQ. As DNA, the CDR3 is TGCGCCAGCAGCTTGCCAACGGGGGCTCAAGAGACCCAGTACTTC. It encodes CASSLPTGAQETQYF.

J is TRBJ2-3 and V is TRBV7-2; TRBD2 matches 12 bases. V shed 5 bases and J 2 bases; nucleotides not matched to a gene: 2. Germline V lookup: CDR1 SGHTA, CDR2 FQGNSA. This CDR3 spans 15 amino acids. In DNA form, the CDR3 reads TGTGCCAGCAGCACTAGCGGGGGGACCACAGATACGCAGTATTTT. Translated: CASSTSGGTTDTQYF.

This clone was counted a single time. This chain joins TRBV30 and TRBJ2-5; possibly TRBD2 for D (5 bases). There are 15 residues in the CDR3. V was pared by 0 bases and J by 0 bases, with 11 bases between. Germline lookup yields CDR1 GTSNPN and CDR2 SVGIG (reference sequence). Here the CDR3 reads CAWSVRRRYQETQYF. In DNA, the CDR3 is TGTGCCTGGAGTGTACGGCGGAGGTACCAAGAGACCCAGTACTTC.

The chain employs TRBV6-6 and TRBJ2-7; 7 bases agree with TRBD2. This CDR3 has 16 residues. Germline V gene sequence: CDR1 MNHNY, CDR2 SVGAGI (reference sequence). V gave up 5 bases and J gave up 4 bases; unmatched junction bases: 14. CDR3 sequence (DNA): TGTGCCAGCAGTAACGCGGGGGTAGAGTCCCCATACGAGCAGTACTTC. Amino acids: CASSNAGVESPYEQYF.

A few counts support this clone. The chain links TRBV29-1 to TRBJ2-5; 7 bases are shared with TRBD2. Trimming cost V 1 base and J 4 bases; bases outside gene matches: 3. The CDR3 consists of 13 residues. Germline CDR1 and CDR2: SQVTM and ANQGSEA. The CDR3 spells CSVEVAGGETQYF. The CDR3, as DNA: TGCAGCGTTGAAGTAGCGGGTGGAGAGACCCAGTACTTC.

This clone was recorded a few times. V and J are TRBV7-9 and TRBJ2-3, with D hard to call. The length of the CDR3 is 13 residues. Trimming removed 6 bases from V and 4 bases from J, with 11 bases in between. Germline V gives CDR1 SEHNR, CDR2 FQNEAQ (reference sequence). In DNA, the CDR3 is TGTGCCAGCAGTCATCCCGGCGCAGATACGCAGTATTTT. Its translation: CASSHPGADTQYF.

CDR3 sequence reads: CASSRPEGAPLHF. The CDR3 DNA sequence: TGTGCCAGCAGCCGGCCCGAGGGTGCACCCCTCCACTTT. The J gene is TRBJ1-6, the V gene TRBV5-6, with D unclear. The length of the CDR3 is 13 residues. V was pared by 4 bases and J by 11 bases, with 13 bases between. Per germline, CDR1 SGHDT and CDR2 YYEEEE.

The chain couples TRBV5-1 to TRBJ2-3; D perhaps matches TRBD1 (5 bases). The CDR3 loop spans 15 amino acids. V shed 0 bases and J shed 7 bases, with 15 bases lying between them. In germline, CDR1 is SGHRS, CDR2 YFSETQ. CDR3 sequence: CASSLGTPKLNTQYF. The CDR3 nucleotides are TGCGCCAGCAGCTTGGGGACACCCAAGCTGAATACGCAGTATTTT.

The chain uses TRBV7-2 and TRBJ1-2, with 10 bases that match TRBD1. Germline-derived CDR1 and CDR2 are SGHTA and FQGNSA. This CDR3 region has 15 residues. The trim removed 5 bases at V and 8 bases at J, leaving 11 bases unmatched. The CDR3: CASSLRDPTGGGYTF. DNA of the CDR3: TGTGCCAGCAGCCTCCGAGACCCGACAGGGGGCGGCTACACCTTC. Looking up the rest from reference TRBV7-2 and TRBJ1-2 gives the full variable domain: GAGVSQSPSNKVTEKGKDVELRCDPISGHTALYWYRQSLGQGLEFLIYFQGNSAPDKSGLPSDRFSAERTGGSVSTLTIQRTQQEDSAVYLCASSLRDPTGGGYTFGSGTRLTVV.

This chain joins TRBV2 and TRBJ2-7; D may correspond to TRBD1 or TRBD2 (5 bases each). V shed 7 bases and J shed 2 bases, with 12 bases lying between them. The CDR3 has 13 residues. The germline gives CDR1 SNHLY, CDR2 FYNNEI. The DNA of the CDR3 is TGTGCCAGCACTCCGGGACCTCCCTACGAGCAGTACTTC. This sequence encodes CASTPGPPYEQYF.

V and J are TRBV6-6 and TRBJ1-5; D unresolved. Germline CDR1 is MNHNY and CDR2 is SVGAGI (reference sequence). Trimming left V 2 bases short and J 6 bases short, with 5 bases between. CDR3 length: 12 amino acids. The CDR3 DNA reads as TGTGCCAGCAGTTACCTCGGTCAGCCCCAGCATTTT. Translating it yields CASSYLGQPQHF.

This clone has only one observation. The V call is TRBV4-3, the J call TRBJ2-7, with D tentatively TRBD2 (5 bases). The germline CDR1 and CDR2 sequences are LGHNA and YSLEER. The CDR3 loop spans 15 amino acids. Trimming left V 3 bases short and J 0 bases short, with 12 bases between. The chain's CDR3 is CASSQAWRSSYEQYF. The CDR3 DNA reads as TGCGCCAGCAGCCAGGCTTGGAGGAGCTCCTACGAGCAGTACTTC.

The chain is built from TRBV2 and TRBJ2-3, with 14 bases fitting TRBD2. The CDR3 has 15 amino acids. Germline trimming cut 7 bases from V and 5 bases from J; bases unmatched to any gene: 5. CDR1 SNHLY and CDR2 FYNNEI come from the germline V gene. The CDR3, as DNA: TGTGCCAGCACGACTAGCGGGGGGGCCGGAGATACGCAGTATTTT. Protein: CASTTSGGAGDTQYF.

The chain is built from TRBV5-1 and TRBJ2-4, with a possible D match to TRBD2 (7 bases). Trimming left V 4 bases short and J 7 bases short, with 18 bases between. This CDR3 contains 15 residues. The germline gives CDR1 SGHRS, CDR2 YFSETQ. CDR3 sequence: CASSGEGQGPNIQYF. Here the CDR3 DNA reads TGCGCCAGCAGCGGGGAGGGACAAGGCCCCAACATTCAGTACTTC.

In this sample, this clone turned up a few times. The chain employs TRBV5-1 and TRBJ1-1, with D perhaps TRBD1 (5 bases). Germline CDR1 and CDR2: SGHRS and YFSETQ. CDR3 length equals 14 residues. The germline V and J ends were trimmed by 4 bases and 4 bases, with 14 bases remaining between them. The CDR3 coding sequence is TGCGCCAGCAGCCCGGGGCTGGCCAGCACTGAAGCTTTCTTT. Translating it yields CASSPGLASTEAFF.

This clone has just one count. The CDR3 loop reads CAWSFRGREEKLFF. The CDR3 nucleotides read TGTGCCTGGAGTTTCAGGGGCAGGGAGGAAAAACTGTTTTTT. This sequence joins TRBV30 and TRBJ1-4, with D possibly TRBD1 on 6 matching bases. V lost 2 bases and J lost 8, with 15 bases in between. Germline V gene sequence: CDR1 GTSNPN, CDR2 SVGIG (reference sequence). The CDR3 loop spans 14 amino acids.

The V gene is TRBV29-1, the J gene TRBJ2-7; perhaps TRBD2 as D (5 bases). The germline gives CDR1 SQVTM, CDR2 ANQGSEA. The CDR3 has 13 residues. Deletions cut 8 bases from V and 7 bases from J, with 21 bases between. The CDR3 coding sequence is TGCAGCACGGGATCGGACCGACGTAGAGAGCAGTACTTC. Protein product: CSTGSDRRREQYF.

This chain uses TRBV2 with TRBJ1-6; D is unclear. This CDR3 comprises 15 residues. Trimming stripped 4 bases from V and 5 bases from J, with 12 bases between. The germline CDR1 and CDR2 sequences are SNHLY and FYNNEI. The CDR3 reads CASSGSERDNSPLHF. CDR3 DNA: TGTGCCAGCAGTGGATCGGAGAGAGATAATTCACCCCTCCACTTT.

This chain connects TRBV7-2 to TRBJ2-1, with 9 positions matching TRBD1. The CDR3 is 15 amino acids. From germline, CDR1 is SGHTA and CDR2 FQGNSA. The V segment lost 6 bases and the J segment 4 bases; nucleotides outside the gene matches: 7. The CDR3 sequence is CASRPPGQGYNEQFF. CDR3 nucleotides: TGTGCCAGCAGACCCCCCGGACAGGGGTACAATGAGCAGTTCTTC.

The chain recombines TRBV29-1 with TRBJ2-3; 7 bases match TRBD2. V dropped 8 bases and J dropped 0; count of bases not matched to a gene: 8. The CDR3 consists of 14 residues. From germline, CDR1 is SQVTM and CDR2 ANQGSEA. The CDR3 here is CSLRGVPSTDTQYF. CDR3 DNA sequence: TGCAGCCTTCGGGGGGTTCCTAGCACAGATACGCAGTATTTT.

This clone is a singleton in its sample. This rearrangement joins TRBV12-5 to TRBJ2-4; D perhaps matches TRBD1 (6 bases). The CDR3 totals 17 residues. Germline loops: CDR1 LGHNT, CDR2 FRNRAP. V was cut by 0 bases and J by 6 bases, with 18 bases left in between. CDR3 in DNA: TGTGCTAGTGGTTTGGTAGTAACAGGGAATTCCGGAAACATTCAGTACTTC. It is translated as CASGLVVTGNSGNIQYF.

The J gene is TRBJ2-1, the V gene TRBV2; 12 positions match TRBD2. CDR1 and CDR2 from the germline V gene are SNHLY and FYNNEI. Germline trimming cut 5 bases from V and 15 bases from J; bases unmatched to any gene: 8. This CDR3 region has 13 residues. CDR3 nucleotides: TGTGCCAGCAGTACCGGACTAGCGGGGAAGTCGTTCTTC. Translated: CASSTGLAGKSFF.

V and J are TRBV7-2 and TRBJ2-1; D unresolved. CDR1 and CDR2 from the germline V gene are SGHTA and FQGNSA. The CDR3 consists of 15 residues. Trimming took 5 bases from V and 0 from J, leaving 11 bases between them. The CDR3 region is CASSLGSSSYNEQFF. In DNA form, the CDR3 reads TGTGCCAGCAGCCTAGGGTCCAGCTCCTACAATGAGCAGTTCTTC. Drawing the rest from reference TRBV7-2 and TRBJ2-1, the complete variable domain is GAGVSQSPSNKVTEKGKDVELRCDPISGHTALYWYRQSLGQGLEFLIYFQGNSAPDKSGLPSDRFSAERTGGSVSTLTIQRTQQEDSAVYLCASSLGSSSYNEQFFGPGTRLTVL.

V gene TRBV5-1 combines with J gene TRBJ2-6; D gene uncertain. The CDR3 runs to 16 residues. Germline CDR1 SGHRS, CDR2 YFSETQ. V was pared by 0 bases and J by 4 bases, with 11 bases between. Here the CDR3 DNA reads TGCGCCAGCAGCTTGGCACCTTACGAGGGGGCCAACGTCCTGACTTTC. It codes for CASSLAPYEGANVLTF.

The J gene is TRBJ2-5, the V gene TRBV29-1; a possible D gene is TRBD2 (6 bases). This CDR3 comprises 13 residues. V lost 2 bases and J 5 bases, leaving 12 bases between the germline ends. The germline V gene has CDR1 SQVTM and CDR2 ANQGSEA. DNA of the CDR3: TGCAGCGTTGAAAGAGGAGCGGGCGAGACCCAGTACTTC. Translated, it gives CSVERGAGETQYF.

The chain joins TRBV5-4 to TRBJ2-3; D is perhaps TRBD2 (6 bases). V lost 0 bases and J 0 bases, leaving 8 bases between the germline ends. The CDR3 is 15 amino acids. In germline, CDR1 is SGHNT, CDR2 YYREEE (reference sequence). The CDR3 nucleotides read TGTGCCAGCAGCTTGGTCGGGGGTAGCACAGATACGCAGTATTTT. Protein product: CASSLVGGSTDTQYF.

The V gene is TRBV30, the J gene TRBJ1-6; TRBD1 agrees at 8 bases. The CDR3 runs 14 residues. CDR1 is GTSNPN, CDR2 SVGIG, per germline (reference sequence). V shed 5 bases, J shed 7 bases, and the junction held 7 bases outside the gene matches. This CDR3 is CAWGPGTGNSPLHF. Here the CDR3 DNA reads TGTGCCTGGGGACCAGGGACAGGCAATTCACCCCTCCACTTT.